This TCR beta chain was captured in a study of T cell changes during pregnancy in multiple sclerosis. The J segment lost 2 bases and the V segment lost 4 bases, leaving 8 bases of the junction unmatched. The CDR3 has 15 residues. Per germline, CDR1 SGDLS and CDR2 YYNGEE. Assay: immunoSEQ multiplex PCR; the TCRdb copy retains only in-frame clones and omits some. The sample yields 60,000 to 65,000 clones, approximately 90% seen once. The receptor comes from a female donor with multiple sclerosis, enrolled in a pregnancy study. The J gene is TRBJ2-7, the V gene TRBV9; 8 bases are a match to TRBD2. The specimen was peripheral blood, collected in the first trimester of pregnancy. In DNA, the CDR3 is TGTGCCAGCAGCCTTATAGCGGGGACTACCTACGAGCAGTACTTC. The encoded protein is CASSLIAGTTYEQYF.